This is a list of T cell receptor beta chains from one sample in a study of Tregs in tolerant kidney transplant recipients. Clones were read by immunoSEQ multiplex PCR, and TCRdb kept only the in-frame ones, dropping some. The table has about 120,000 clones, about 90% seen once; the top ten hold approximately 0.59%. Material: CD4+ T cells from blood. Source of these receptors: a human donor in good health. CDR3s include the opening cysteine and the closing phenylalanine or tryptophan. The D gene is left open where the match is weak. The size of a clone is reported for some rows only, either as once, few or many, or as a class for expanded clones.

once	-	TRBV5-4	TRBJ2-7	TGTGCCAGCAGCTTTGAAGGGGGGGGTTCCGAGCAGTACTTC	CASSFEGGGSEQYF
-	-	TRBV18	TRBJ1-2	TGTGCCAGCTCACCACCGGTTGGGGTAGCCTATGGCTACACCTTC	CASSPPVGVAYGYTF
once	-	TRBV7-2	TRBJ2-7	TGTGCCAGCAGCTTAGGGACACTCTACGAGCAGTACTTC	CASSLGTLYEQYF
-	-	TRBV2	TRBJ1-3	TGTGCCAGCAACGGACCCCGAGGGAGGAACACCATATATTTT	CASNGPRGRNTIYF
-	-	TRBV19	TRBJ2-3	TGTGCCAGTAGTAAAATCGGGACACCTAGCACAGATACGCAGTATTTT	CASSKIGTPSTDTQYF
-	-	TRBV29-1	TRBJ1-3	TGCAGCGTTGACGGCCCTACGGAAAACACCATATATTTT	CSVDGPTENTIYF
-	-	TRBV6-5	TRBJ2-1	TGTGCCAGCAGACTAGCCAGGGGTGAGCAGTTCTTC	CASRLARGEQFF
-	-	TRBV19	TRBJ2-7	TGTGCCAGTAGTGTGGCCCCCGGGGGCTCCTACGAGCAGTACTTC	CASSVAPGGSYEQYF
-	-	TRBV5-1	TRBJ2-3	TGCGCCAGCAGCTTGGAACAGCTTAGCACAGATACGCAGTATTTT	CASSLEQLSTDTQYF
-	-	TRBV4-1	TRBJ1-4	TGCGCCAGCAGCCCCGGTGATAGGGAGGGTGAAAAACTGTTTTTT	CASSPGDREGEKLFF
-	-	TRBV27	TRBJ2-5	TGTGCCAGTAGCGGGGACAGGAGGACTCCACTTCGCCAAGAGACCCAGTACTTC	CASSGDRRTPLRQETQYF
-	-	TRBV6-5	TRBJ1-2	TGTGCCAGCAGTGCCCCCCGGAACGCTAACTATGGCTACACCTTC	CASSAPRNANYGYTF
-	TRBD1	TRBV6-1	TRBJ2-7	TGTGCCAGCAGTGATCCGGGACAGGGTACATACGAGCAGTACTTC	CASSDPGQGTYEQYF
-	TRBD1	TRBV5-4	TRBJ1-2	TGTGCCAGCAGCCAGGACAGGGTTAGAGGCTACACCTTC	CASSQDRVRGYTF
-	TRBD1	TRBV4-1	TRBJ1-5	TGCGCCAGCAGCCAAGTGGACAGGGATGATCGGCCCCAGCATTTT	CASSQVDRDDRPQHF
-	-	TRBV2	TRBJ1-6	TGTGCCAGCAGTGGGGAACCTAAGGGGTCTTCACCCCTCCACTTT	CASSGEPKGSSPLHF
-	TRBD1	TRBV7-2	TRBJ1-5	TGTGCCAGCAGCTTAGTATCAGGGGGCGGTCAGCCCCAGCATTTT	CASSLVSGGGQPQHF
-	TRBD2	TRBV15	TRBJ2-5	TGTGCCACCAGCAGCGAATGGGGACTAGCGGGGGGCCAAGAGACCCAGTACTTC	CATSSEWGLAGGQETQYF
-	-	TRBV18	TRBJ2-1	TGTGCCAGCTCACCACTTTTAAGCGGCCGGGCCAATGAGCAGTTCTTC	CASSPLLSGRANEQFF
-	TRBD2	TRBV9	TRBJ2-3	TGTGCCAGCAGCGTAGGCGCGGGGGGATACACAGATACGCAGTATTTT	CASSVGAGGYTDTQYF
-	-	TRBV9	TRBJ1-3	TGTGCCAGCAGCGTAGCCAACTCTGGAAACACCATATATTTT	CASSVANSGNTIYF
-	-	TRBV6-6	TRBJ1-6	TGTGCCAGCAGTCTCCACGGCGCCCCATATTCACCCCTCCACTTT	CASSLHGAPYSPLHF
-	-	TRBV6-1	TRBJ2-7	TGTGCCAGCAAGCAGGCAGAGGGTTCCTACGAGCAGTACTTC	CASKQAEGSYEQYF
-	-	TRBV2	TRBJ1-2	TGTGCCAGCAGTGAACAGGGGAGCTATGGCTACACCTTC	CASSEQGSYGYTF
-	TRBD2	TRBV10-3	TRBJ2-3	TGTGCCATCAGTGAGTCAGGGAGGCTAGCGGGAGGCACAGATACGCAGTATTTT	CAISESGRLAGGTDTQYF
-	-	TRBV5-1	TRBJ2-1	TGCGCCAGCAGCTTGCAACAGGAAGACAATGAGCAGTTCTTC	CASSLQQEDNEQFF
-	-	TRBV7-2	TRBJ2-7	TGTGCCAGCAGCCCCGAGGTAGCGAACTACGAGCAGTACTTC	CASSPEVANYEQYF
-	-	TRBV19	TRBJ1-2	TGTGCCAGTAGTATGCTCGGGAGGGCCTCCTATGGCTACACCTTC	CASSMLGRASYGYTF
once	TRBD2	TRBV6-1	TRBJ2-7	TGTGCCAGCAGACAGGGCCTAGCGGGCTCCTACGAGCAGTACTTC	CASRQGLAGSYEQYF
once	TRBD1	TRBV29-1	TRBJ2-7	TGCAGCGGGGGACAGGGTATCGAGCAGTACTTC	CSGGQGIEQYF
-	-	TRBV28	TRBJ1-2	TGTGCCAGCACCCTGGGGGGGATCGACTATGGCTACACCTTC	CASTLGGIDYGYTF
-	-	TRBV30	TRBJ1-4	TGTGCCTGGAAGCGCGCAACTAATGAAAAACTGTTTTTT	CAWKRATNEKLFF
-	-	TRBV7-2	TRBJ2-3	TGTGCCAGCAGCGCCGACCCCGGCACAGATACGCAGTATTTT	CASSADPGTDTQYF
-	-	TRBV6-1	TRBJ2-7	TGTGCCAGCAGTCCCCGCCTGGCAGGCCACTACGAGCAGTACTTC	CASSPRLAGHYEQYF
-	-	TRBV7-2	TRBJ2-7	TGTGCCAGCAGCTTACCCGGGACGGAGCAGTACTTC	CASSLPGTEQYF
-	-	TRBV6-1	TRBJ1-1	TGTGCCAGCAGTGAAAGGACATTGGGGGGTTACGAAGCTTTCTTT	CASSERTLGGYEAFF
once	-	TRBV19	TRBJ1-1	TGTGCCAGTAGATTAGGGAGGGTGTTGGGGGGCGCGGGGACTGAAGCTTTCTTT	CASRLGRVLGGAGTEAFF
few	-	TRBV11-2	TRBJ1-1	TGTGCCAGCAGCTTAGGAGGCTCGGTTATGAACACTGAAGCTTTCTTT	CASSLGGSVMNTEAFF
-	TRBD2	TRBV23-1	TRBJ2-1	TGCGCCAGCAGTCCCCATTATTGGGGGACTAGCGGGAGTTTAGGTGAGCAGTTCTTC	CASSPHYWGTSGSLGEQFF
-	-	TRBV11-2	TRBJ1-5	TGTGCCAGCAGCTTGTCCGTTAAGAGGCCCCAGCATTTT	CASSLSVKRPQHF
-	-	TRBV7-6	TRBJ1-1	TGTGCCAGCAGCCTGACCCTTTGGACTGAAGCTTTCTTT	CASSLTLWTEAFF